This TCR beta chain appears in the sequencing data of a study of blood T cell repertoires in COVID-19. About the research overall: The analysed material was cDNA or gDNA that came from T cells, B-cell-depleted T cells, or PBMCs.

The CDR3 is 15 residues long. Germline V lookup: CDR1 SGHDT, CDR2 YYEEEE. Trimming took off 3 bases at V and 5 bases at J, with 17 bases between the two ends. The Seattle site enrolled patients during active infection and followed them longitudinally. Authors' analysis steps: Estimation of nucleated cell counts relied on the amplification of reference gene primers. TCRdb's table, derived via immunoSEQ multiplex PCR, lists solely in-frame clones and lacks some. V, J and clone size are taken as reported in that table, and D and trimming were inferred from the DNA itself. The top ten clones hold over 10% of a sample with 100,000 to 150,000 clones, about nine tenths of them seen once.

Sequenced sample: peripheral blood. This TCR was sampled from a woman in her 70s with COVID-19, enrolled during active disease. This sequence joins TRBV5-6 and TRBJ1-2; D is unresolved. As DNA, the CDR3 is TGTGCCAGCAGCTCTCAATCGGGGAGTTGGTATGGCTACACCTTC. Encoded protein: CASSSQSGSWYGYTF.